The 16 T cell receptor beta chains below all came from one sample that was sequenced in a study of somatic mutations in cytotoxic T cells in rheumatoid arthritis. Generated by immunoSEQ multiplex PCR, the TCRdb table keeps only in-frame clones and is missing some. The sample has tens of thousands of clones, roughly 74% seen once. Sequencing was done on a sample of CD8+ T cells sorted from blood. Source of these receptors: an adult with rheumatoid arthritis.

The rearrangement links TRBV7-9 to TRBJ2-3; the D gene is possibly TRBD2 (7 bases). V was trimmed by 8 bases and J by 6 bases, leaving 15 bases between them. The CDR3 is 13 amino acids. From germline, CDR1 is SEHNR and CDR2 FQNEAQ (reference sequence). Here the CDR3 reads CASEGGGSDTQYF. CDR3 coding DNA: TGTGCCAGCGAGGGAGGGGGGAGTGATACGCAGTATTTT.

The V gene is TRBV5-4, the J gene TRBJ2-6; D ambiguous. In germline, CDR1 is SGHNT, CDR2 YYREEE (reference sequence). V lost 7 bases and J 4 bases, leaving 12 bases between the germline ends. The CDR3 is 14 residues long. The CDR3 loop reads CASFSLDGANVLTF. CDR3 bases: TGTGCCAGCTTTTCCCTGGACGGGGCCAACGTCCTGACTTTC.

The rearrangement links TRBV2 to TRBJ2-3; D unclear. Germline loops: CDR1 SNHLY, CDR2 FYNNEI. The CDR3 contains 12 residues. V was trimmed by 8 bases and J by 0 bases, leaving 6 bases between them. The CDR3 reads CASWTSTDTQYF. CDR3 DNA sequence: TGTGCCAGCTGGACGAGCACAGATACGCAGTATTTT.

The chain joins TRBV19 to TRBJ1-2; 8 nucleotides match TRBD1. Germline CDR1 is LNHDA and CDR2 is SQIVND (reference sequence). J was trimmed by 6 bases and V by 10 bases; bases with no gene match: 7. This CDR3 has 12 amino acids. The CDR3 nucleotides read TGTGCCACCGCGACAGGGGCGGATGGCTACACCTTC. It specifies CATATGADGYTF. Drawing the rest from reference TRBV19 and TRBJ1-2, the complete variable domain is DGGITQSPKYLFRKEGQNVTLSCEQNLNHDAMYWYRQDPGQGLRLIYYSQIVNDFQKGDIAEGYSVSREKKESFPLTVTSAQKNPTAFYLCATATGADGYTFGSGTRLTVV.

The genes are TRBV5-1 and TRBJ1-2; 9 bases are a match to TRBD1. The CDR3 sequence is 14 residues long. In germline, CDR1 is SGHRS, CDR2 YFSETQ. The junction had 5 bases not matched to a gene; V was cut back by 4 bases and J by 4 bases. CDR3 residues: CASSGGQGGYGYTF. The DNA for the CDR3 is TGCGCCAGCAGCGGGGGACAGGGAGGCTATGGCTACACCTTC.

This clone has a single count. The V call is TRBV29-1, the J call TRBJ1-2, with D possibly TRBD1 on 5 matching bases. The length of the CDR3 is 12 residues. The V end lost 7 bases, the J end lost 2 bases, and 11 bases lay between the germline ends. Per the germline V gene, CDR1 is SQVTM and CDR2 is ANQGSEA. CDR3 region: CSAPRGNYGYTF. For the CDR3, the DNA is TGCAGCGCCCCACGGGGGAACTATGGCTACACCTTC. Supplemented by reference TRBV29-1 and TRBJ1-2, the full variable domain reads SAVISQKPSRDICQRGTSLTIQCQVDSQVTMMFWYRQQPGQSLTLIATANQGSEATYESGFVIDKFPISRPNLTFSTLTVSNMSPEDSSIYLCSAPRGNYGYTFGSGTRLTVV.

The chain employs TRBV29-1 and TRBJ2-3; the match to TRBD2 covers 16 bases. This CDR3 region has 17 residues. Per germline, CDR1 SQVTM and CDR2 ANQGSEA. Germline trimming cut 4 bases from V and 6 bases from J; bases unmatched to any gene: 10. For the CDR3, the DNA is TGCAGCGTTGGGGGACTAGCGGGGGGGTCACCCTGGGATACGCAGTATTTT. The encoded protein is CSVGGLAGGSPWDTQYF.

CDR3 in DNA: TGCGCCAGCAGCCAGTCGTTTAGCGTTTCCCACGAGCAGTACTTC. It specifies CASSQSFSVSHEQYF. This sequence joins TRBV4-3 and TRBJ2-7; a weak D match, TRBD2 (5 bases). Germline CDR1 is LGHNA and CDR2 is YSLEER. The CDR3 has 15 residues. Trimming removed 3 bases at V and 5 bases at J, with 17 bases between.

This chain links TRBV5-5 with TRBJ1-5; D gene unclear. Per germline, CDR1 SGHKS and CDR2 YYEKEE (reference sequence). V was shortened by 0 bases and J by 0 bases, with 7 bases between the two germline ends. The CDR3 length is 15 residues. The CDR3: CASSLDMASNQPQHF. The CDR3 nucleotides are TGTGCCAGCAGCTTGGATATGGCTAGCAATCAGCCCCAGCATTTT.

This clone was counted once. The V and J genes are TRBV7-9 and TRBJ1-2, with D uncertain. CDR3 size: 15 residues. The V gene lost 1 base and the J gene lost 3 bases, with 12 bases spanning the gap. Germline CDR1 SEHNR, CDR2 FQNEAQ (reference sequence). The CDR3 sequence: CASSLVGFVDYGYTF. For the CDR3, the DNA is TGTGCCAGCAGCTTAGTGGGGTTCGTGGACTATGGCTACACCTTC.

In its sample, this clone was seen a few times. The chain links TRBV4-2 to TRBJ1-5; tentative D call: TRBD1 (5 bases). The V gene lost 1 base and the J gene lost 4 bases, with 11 bases spanning the gap. Germline V gives CDR1 LGHNA, CDR2 YNFKEQ. This CDR3 region has 15 residues. The CDR3 is CASSQVQGPNQPQHF. DNA for the CDR3: TGTGCCAGCAGCCAAGTCCAGGGTCCAAATCAGCCCCAGCATTTT.

The chain recombines TRBV5-8 with TRBJ2-3; the D gene could be TRBD1 or TRBD2 (5 bases each). The V and J ends lost 4 bases and 2 bases respectively, with 11 bases between them. The CDR3 contains 14 residues. Per germline, CDR1 SGHTS and CDR2 YDEGEE. The CDR3, as DNA: TGTGCCAGCAGCCTCGGGACCACCACAGATACGCAGTATTTT. Residues: CASSLGTTTDTQYF.

The V gene is TRBV7-9, the J gene TRBJ2-5; D unclear. V was clipped by 3 bases and J by 2 bases, with 10 bases between them. Germline V gene lookup returns CDR1 SEHNR and CDR2 FQNEAQ (reference sequence). This CDR3 comprises 14 residues. The CDR3 is CASSLGHRQETQYF. In DNA form, the CDR3 reads TGTGCCAGCAGCTTGGGCCATAGACAAGAGACCCAGTACTTC. The full variable domain, its missing parts supplied by reference TRBV7-9 and TRBJ2-5, is DTGVSQNPRHKITKRGQNVTFRCDPISEHNRLYWYRQTLGQGPEFLTYFQNEAQLEKSRLLSDRFSAERPKGSFSTLEIQRTEQGDSAMYLCASSLGHRQETQYFGPGTRLLVL.

This chain connects TRBV27 to TRBJ2-7; 10 bases fit TRBD1. Trimming removed 5 bases from V and 7 bases from J; junction bases left unmatched: 5. The germline V gene encodes CDR1 MNHEY and CDR2 SMNVEV (reference sequence). The CDR3 loop spans 13 amino acids. The CDR3 is CASSDRGLGEQYF. DNA for the CDR3: TGTGCCAGCAGTGACAGGGGGCTAGGAGAGCAGTACTTC.

The chain is built from TRBV4-3 and TRBJ2-3; the D is unclear. This CDR3 region has 14 residues. Trimming shortened V by 1 base and J by 0 bases, and 5 bases separated the two germline ends. The V gene's germline CDR1 is LGHNA and CDR2 YSLEER. The CDR3 reads CASSQGLSTDTQYF. The CDR3 DNA reads TGCGCCAGCAGCCAAGGACTGAGCACAGATACGCAGTATTTT.

V and J are TRBV11-2 and TRBJ1-5; D is undetermined. The CDR3 is 14 residues long. CDR1 and CDR2 from the germline V gene are SGHAT and FQNNGV. V was cut by 2 bases and J by 3 bases, with 8 bases left in between. The CDR3 spells CASSLTRFNQPQHF. Here the CDR3 DNA reads TGTGCCAGCAGCTTAACCAGGTTCAATCAGCCCCAGCATTTT.